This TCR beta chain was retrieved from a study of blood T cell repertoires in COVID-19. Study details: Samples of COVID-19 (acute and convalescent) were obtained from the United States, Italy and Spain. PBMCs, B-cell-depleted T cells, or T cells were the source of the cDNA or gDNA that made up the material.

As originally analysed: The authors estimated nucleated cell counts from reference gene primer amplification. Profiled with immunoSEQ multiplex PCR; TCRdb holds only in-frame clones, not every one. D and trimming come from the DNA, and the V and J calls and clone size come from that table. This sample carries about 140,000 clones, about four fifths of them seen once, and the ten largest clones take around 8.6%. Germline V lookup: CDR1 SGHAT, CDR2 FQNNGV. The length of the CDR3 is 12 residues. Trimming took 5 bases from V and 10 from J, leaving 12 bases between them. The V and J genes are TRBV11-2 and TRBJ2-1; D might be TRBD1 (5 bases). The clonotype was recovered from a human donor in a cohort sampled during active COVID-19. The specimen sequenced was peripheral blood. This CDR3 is CASSHEWTEQFF. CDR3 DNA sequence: TGTGCCAGCAGCCATGAATGGACAGAGCAGTTCTTC.